What follows is one T cell receptor (beta chain) and its context. This specimen comes from a study of blood T cell repertoires in COVID-19. In the authors' workflow: By means of reference gene primer amplification, nucleated cell counts were estimated. Repertoires were generated with immunoSEQ multiplex PCR, while TCRdb's copy carries only in-frame clones and drops some. The D gene and trimming were derived from the DNA, and the V and J assignments and clone size from that table. Of approximately 120,000 clones detected, 65% to 90% appear once; the ten largest clones hold approximately 7.9%. The CDR3 spans 12 residues. CDR1 and CDR2 from the germline V gene are WSHSY and SAAADI. Trimming removed 7 bases at V and 4 bases at J, with 10 bases between.

This sequence originates from a woman older than 75 with active or convalescent COVID-19. V usage is TRBV10-2 and J usage is TRBJ1-1, with TRBD1 as a possible D gene (5 bases). The source material was peripheral blood. CDR3: CASIAGPTEAFF. CDR3 bases: TGCGCCAGCATAGCAGGGCCCACTGAAGCTTTCTTT.